This T cell receptor (beta chain) was sequenced for a study of human T cells and chemical hapten exposure. Sample time point: healthy volunteer bleed at 6 weeks. RNA extraction used unfractionated whole blood as the source of total RNA. Study results and limitations: With DPC sensitization, TCRs exceeding 1 in 1000 frequency showed no change.

This CDR3 has 14 residues. CDR1 is KGHSH, CDR2 LQKENI, per germline. J was trimmed by 4 bases and V by 3 bases; bases with no gene match: 2. Library construction involved attaching unique molecular identifiers to individual cDNA molecules, which allowed quantitative, reproducible TCR counting. Per the original data handling: The number of TCRs in each sample had a median of approximately 95,000 and spanned roughly 23,224 to 750,000. Each CDR3 protein gets one entry after TCRdb re-called the RACE reads with MiXCR. TCRdb assigned the V and J calls; the authors' analysis was not used. Of 65,000 to 80,000 distinct CDR3 sequences listed, 8.6% were seen once; the top ten hold less than 2%. This clonotype was recorded many times. Its antigen is as yet unknown.

Material: whole blood. This chain links TRBV18 with TRBJ2-2; 7 nucleotides match TRBD1. This TCR came from a male donor in good health. Some clones in this sample may be carry-over from other donors' samples. The chain's CDR3 is CASSPRTGTGELFF. The DNA for the CDR3 is TGTGCCAGCTCACCGCGGACAGGCACCGGGGAGCTGTTTTTT.